This T cell receptor (beta chain) originates from a study of blood T cells in healthy people across ages (dated by TCRdb to between 2014 and 2016). Background for the entire study: In model experiments, roughly one uniquely barcoded TCR beta cDNA molecule per two T cells was captured by template switching. Using the same blood draw, the study looked at two additional independent replicas of 1 million unique cDNA reads for two donors, one aged 18 to 29 and the other aged 80 or older. To avoid experimental bias, donors of different ages were distributed randomly across sequencing lanes. The donors were split into four age groups: young (average around 17 years), middle-aged (around 40), aged (over 55) and long-lived (over 75). Using deep sequencing normalized with unique cDNA molecular identifiers, the study measured how TCR beta repertoire diversity changes with age.

Systemically healthy Caucasian individuals from Russia, 39 in total and aged about 6 to 95 years, were included as donors. Each donor gave roughly 11 milliliters of peripheral blood, drawn into EDTA-treated Vacutainer tubes. PBMCs were isolated by Ficoll-Paque density-gradient centrifugation, with at least 6.5 million obtained per sample. Total RNA was extracted from PBMCs with Trizol reagent, with at least 6 micrograms obtained per sample. For every donor, an aliquot of PBMCs went through flow cytometry to measure the percentages of naive CD45RAhigh/CD27high T cells. V and J are trimmed by 6 bases and 8 bases, and the gene matches miss 7 bases of the junction. Looking up the germline V gene (reference sequence) yields CDR1 DFQATT and CDR2 SNEGSKA. From its cysteine to its phenylalanine, the CDR3 spans 13 amino acids. The entry retains the CDR3 DNA only, 39 bases that are in frame from base 1. This clonotype was counted only a few times. Which antigen it targets is not known. No qualities accompany the bases; no much larger clone lies one base away.

The library was generated by 5' RACE. Sequencing was carried out with an Illumina HiSeq 2500. The second PCR ran for roughly 7 to 11 cycles and used a J-beta primer mix along with a sample-barcoded 5' primer. Each TCR beta cDNA molecule received a unique molecular identifier from a template-switch 5' adaptor carrying 12 random nucleotides. At least 2.5 million CDR3-containing paired-end reads were obtained from each sample. First-strand cDNA was synthesized from all RNA with the Mint cDNA synthesis kit, primed by a TRBC-specific oligonucleotide. Following uracil-DNA glycosylase treatment, all cDNA underwent a first 18-cycle PCR with the universal primers M1SS and BC2_uni_R. The study's own analysis went as follows. Normalization of each sample was performed by random selection of 1 million high-quality reads, each carrying a distinct molecular identifier. Instead of being binned into consensus sequences, reads with shared molecular identifiers were discarded. MiTCR, with a Q25 quality threshold and the strictest error-elimination algorithm, was used for CDR3 identification, clonotype clustering and error correction. Lower-bound total TCR beta diversity was estimated with a nonparametric unseen species model using Euler transformation. TCRdb cleaned the public reads at Q25 with fastp, built clones with MiXCR and kept in-frame beta chains. Each CDR3 protein appears once, grouped with its most common genes and DNA. The V and J calls, along with clone size, are taken from TCRdb and not from the paper's own processing. The sample data list 550,000 to 750,000 distinct CDR3 sequences, and roughly 21% of these were observed just once. In total, the top ten clones hold about 3.6% of the sample.

The paper's findings and limits, for the study overall: Donor CMV infection status was unknown, potentially confounding age-related changes in expanded clonotypes. There was a strong correlation between observed TCR beta diversity and the percentage of naive T cells measured by flow cytometry. Estimates of total diversity from one million sequenced T cells were regarded as lower bounds and underestimates. Since profiling was done on bulk unsorted PBMCs, naive and antigen-experienced compartments could not be conclusively compared. Compared with the aged group, the long-lived group had more naive CD4+ T cells, fewer expanded clones and increased TCR diversity, a pattern suggesting age selection. As age increased, observed TCR beta diversity per million T cells dropped in a roughly linear way, and a significant reduction was already evident by age about 36.

The sequence derives from a man in his 70s in good health. The chain employs TRBV20-1 and TRBJ1-4; 9 bases in the middle match TRBD1. The sample taken for sequencing was blood. The CDR3 has the sequence CSATGQGDEKLFF. The base sequence is TGCAGTGCAACGGGACAGGGAGACGAAAAACTGTTTTTT.